One TCR beta chain is described in this entry. Its antigen target is currently unknown. Base-call qualities are not available, and no considerably larger clone is one nucleotide away. The record originates from a study of OX40 agonist ivuxolimab in advanced cancers. Broadly, across the study: Ivuxolimab was a fully human IgG2 agonistic monoclonal antibody targeting the costimulatory receptor OX40 (CD134). In the dose-escalation cohort, roughly 82% of patients were male, and the mean age was roughly 56 years with a range of roughly 20 to 85. The paper describes the monotherapy dose-escalation part (N of about 47 patients) of the phase I trial of ivuxolimab. The purpose of peripheral TCRbeta sequencing was to test whether ivuxolimab changed TCR sequence diversity and led to clonal T-cell expansion. Partial responses were achieved by three dose-escalation patients, of whom one had hepatocellular carcinoma and two had cutaneous melanoma. Patients were allowed to have had prior anti-PD-1, anti-PD-L1 or anti-CTLA-4 therapy, and around 41% of the dose-escalation patients had previously received checkpoint inhibitors. Intravenous ivuxolimab was administered to patients every 2 weeks at six dose levels: 0.01, 0.1, 0.3, 1.5, 3 and 10 mg/kg. Of the roughly 54 dose-escalation patients, hepatocellular carcinoma was present in around 19, melanoma in approximately 15, renal cell carcinoma in 9 and head and neck cancer in 9. Study-wide conclusions, independent of this receptor: In the 0.1-3.0 mg/kg groups, partial responders were among the patients with the lowest normalized peripheral clonal expansion, particularly in CD8+ T cells. After ivuxolimab, CD8+ T cells had more expanded clones than CD4+ T cells on average. At doses of 0.1 to 3.0 mg/kg, clonal expansion of both CD4+ and CD8+ T cells in blood was seen between baseline and week 6. Antigen specificity was not determined for the clonally expanded peripheral T cells. Low levels of normalized T-cell clonal expansion were also seen in some nonresponding patients.

The trial excluded patients who had a history of autoimmune disease or who were on systemic immunosuppression. Peripheral blood for TCR sequencing was drawn from every dose cohort at baseline, at cycle 4 day 1 and at cycle 7 day 1. The samples were drawn from a first-in-human, open-label, multicenter phase I dose-escalation trial of ivuxolimab. Adults with locally advanced or metastatic melanoma, renal cell, hepatocellular, or head and neck squamous cell carcinoma were enrolled in the trial. Before TCR sequencing, CD4+ T cells and CD8+ T cells were sorted from peripheral blood as separate populations. Genomic DNA was extracted from sorted cells for sequencing of the TCRbeta CDR3 region. TCRbeta CDR3 regions were sequenced using the immunoSEQ Assay. This is the immuneACCESS table as TCRdb keeps it, with only in-frame sequences that have V and J called. A part of the clones is gone; compared with another copy, unresolved V genes explain less than half, and the rest is unexplained. This sample comprises tens of thousands of clones, approximately 81% of them detected only once. The top ten clonotypes cover around 1.1% of the sample.

This TCR derives from an adult with an advanced solid tumor such as melanoma, head and neck, liver or kidney cancer. Sequenced here: CD4+ or CD8+ T cells sorted from blood, sampled in a trial of the OX40 agonist ivuxolimab.

The nucleotide sequence is given as TGTGCCAGCAGTTTACAGGGGGCTTTCGGCACTGAAGCTTTCTTT. This encodes CASSLQGAFGTEAFF. This chain joins TRBV28 to TRBJ1-1, with 8 bases aligning to TRBD1. The CDR3 runs 15 amino acids, cysteine and phenylalanine included. Only the CDR3 DNA stays, 45 bases, in frame from base 1. Trimming removed 2 bases from V and 4 bases from J; the gene matches leave 6 bases unexplained. CDR1 and CDR2 were assigned from the germline V gene as MDHEN and SYDVKM.